This section outlines one T cell receptor (beta chain) sequence together with its context. Antigen unknown. Researchers ran the PCR with 60 Vbeta and 13 Jbeta primers. Per the original methods: Unique TCR beta chains totaled some 80 million in a later count, with roughly 11 million of them shared. The repertoire was sequenced with immunoSEQ multiplex PCR; TCRdb's copy has only in-frame clones and lacks some. V, J and clone size were drawn from that table, and D and trimming were deduced from the DNA. The sample shows about 200,000 clones, over 60% of them seen only once. The entry originates in a study of cytomegalovirus exposure and HLA in healthy donors. Regarding the study as a whole: A list of 164 TCR beta chains associated with cytomegalovirus was given.

The germline V gene has CDR1 SEHNR and CDR2 FQNEAQ (reference sequence). Trimming cost V 3 bases and J 8 bases, with 7 bases left between them. The CDR3 length is 11 residues. The V call is TRBV7-9, the J call TRBJ1-2; D ambiguous. Sequenced: PBMCs. The source is a man between 18 and 29 years old in good health and CMV-seronegative. This CDR3 is CASSFSGGYTF. As DNA, the CDR3 is TGTGCCAGCAGCTTCTCCGGGGGCTACACCTTC.